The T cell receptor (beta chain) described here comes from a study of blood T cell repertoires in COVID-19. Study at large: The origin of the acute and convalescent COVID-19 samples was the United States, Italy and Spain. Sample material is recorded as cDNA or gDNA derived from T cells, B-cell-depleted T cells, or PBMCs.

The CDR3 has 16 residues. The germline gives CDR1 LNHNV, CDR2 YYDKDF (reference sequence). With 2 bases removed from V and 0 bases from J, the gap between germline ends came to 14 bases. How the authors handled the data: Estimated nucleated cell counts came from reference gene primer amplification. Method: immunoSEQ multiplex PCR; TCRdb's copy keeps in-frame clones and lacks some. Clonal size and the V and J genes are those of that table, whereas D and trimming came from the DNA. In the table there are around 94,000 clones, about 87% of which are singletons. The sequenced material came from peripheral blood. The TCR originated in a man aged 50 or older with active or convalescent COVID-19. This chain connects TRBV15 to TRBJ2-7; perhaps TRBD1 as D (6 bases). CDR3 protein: CATSRQMDSSSYEQYF. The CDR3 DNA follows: TGTGCCACCAGCAGACAGATGGACAGTTCCTCCTACGAGCAGTACTTC.